Presented here are 22 T cell receptor beta chains from one specimen sequenced in a study of graft-versus-host responses after intestinal transplantation. Method: immunoSEQ multiplex PCR; TCRdb's copy keeps in-frame clones and lacks some. The sample comprises approximately 76,000 clones, approximately 84% of which are singletons, and nearly 0.4% rests with the top ten. No cognate antigen is known for these TCRs. The specimen was unstimulated CD4+ T cells sorted from spleen or lymph node cells, collected before transplant. The receptor set was obtained from a human donor who was the organ donor for an intestinal transplant.

This chain joins TRBV6-5 and TRBJ2-6; TRBD1 matches 7 bases. Losses at the gene ends were 7 bases for V and 2 bases for J; bases not matched to a gene: 5. The germline V gene encodes CDR1 MNHEY and CDR2 SVGAGI. The CDR3 totals 15 residues. Written as DNA, the CDR3 is TGTGCCAGCACTTTGAGGGGGCCTGGGGCCAACGTCCTGACTTTC. Translated, it gives CASTLRGPGANVLTF.

The chain has TRBV28 and TRBJ1-2; maybe TRBD1 (6 bases). This CDR3 spans 13 amino acids. Trimming removed 3 bases from V and 7 bases from J, with 12 bases in between. The germline CDR1 and CDR2 sequences are MDHEN and SYDVKM. The CDR3 DNA reads TGTGCCAGCAGTTTGACCAGGGGCGGTGGCTACACCTTC. It encodes CASSLTRGGGYTF.

In this sample, this clone turned up once. The rearrangement links TRBV2 to TRBJ1-2; no clear D gene. The V gene lost 6 bases and the J gene lost 4 bases, with 6 bases spanning the gap. In germline, CDR1 is SNHLY, CDR2 FYNNEI. The CDR3 extends over 11 amino acids. Here the CDR3 reads CASSQSYGYTF. In DNA form, the CDR3 reads TGTGCCAGCAGCCAGTCCTATGGCTACACCTTC.

The chain recombines TRBV6-6 with TRBJ2-2, with a weak D call TRBD1 (6 bases). This CDR3 is built from 16 residues. Germline CDR1 MNHNY, CDR2 SVGAGI (reference sequence). The germline V and J ends were trimmed by 6 bases and 0 bases, with 14 bases remaining between them. This chain's CDR3 is CASSLQTGTNTGELFF. CDR3 in DNA: TGTGCCAGCAGCTTACAAACAGGGACGAACACCGGGGAGCTGTTTTTT.

This chain links TRBV6-6 with TRBJ1-2; 11 positions agree with TRBD1. The germline gives CDR1 MNHNY, CDR2 SVGAGI (reference sequence). Unmatched junction bases numbered 9, after V lost 7 bases and J lost 5 bases. The CDR3 spans 15 residues. In DNA, the CDR3 is TGTGCCAGCACCCCTCCGGGACAGGGGGGGTATGGCTACACCTTC. It yields the protein CASTPPGQGGYGYTF.

This chain links TRBV5-4 with TRBJ1-2, with a tentative D call TRBD1 (5 bases). This CDR3 is built from 15 residues. Germline lookup yields CDR1 SGHNT and CDR2 YYREEE (reference sequence). Trimming shortened V by 2 bases and J by 7 bases, and 18 bases separated the two germline ends. The CDR3 is CASSFQQLQGIGYTF. The CDR3 region has the DNA TGTGCCAGCAGCTTCCAACAACTCCAGGGAATTGGCTACACCTTC.

The CDR3 DNA reads as TGTGCCAGCAGCTTAAGCGCTAGCGGGGGTACCTACAATGAGCAGTTCTTC. Residues: CASSLSASGGTYNEQFF. This rearrangement joins TRBV11-2 to TRBJ2-1, with 10 bases fitting TRBD2. Germline V gene sequence: CDR1 SGHAT, CDR2 FQNNGV. The CDR3 has 17 residues. Trimming removed 2 bases from V and 2 bases from J; junction bases left unmatched: 6. Using reference TRBV11-2 and TRBJ2-1 for the parts outside the CDR3, the full variable domain is EAGVAQSPRYKIIEKRQSVAFWCNPISGHATLYWYQQILGQGPKLLIQFQNNGVVDDSQLPKDRFSAERLKGVDSTLKIQPAKLEDSAVYLCASSLSASGGTYNEQFFGPGTRLTVL.

This clone was recorded once. The rearrangement joins TRBV19 to TRBJ1-2, with D possibly matching TRBD1 (5 bases). V shed 3 bases and J shed 0 bases, with 17 bases lying between them. Germline V CDR1 and CDR2: LNHDA, SQIVND (reference sequence). The CDR3 contains 17 residues. The chain's CDR3 is CASSMPSRGNSNYGYTF. The CDR3 region has the DNA TGTGCCAGTAGTATGCCCTCCCGGGGGAACTCTAACTATGGCTACACCTTC.

This clone was counted a single time. The chain combines TRBV19 with TRBJ1-5; TRBD1 matches at 8 bases. CDR1 is LNHDA and CDR2 is SQIVND in the germline V gene (reference sequence). The length of the CDR3 is 19 residues. V shed 5 bases, J shed 7 bases, and the junction held 22 bases outside the gene matches. For the CDR3, the DNA is TGTGCCAGTAGTTCCTCCCCGGGACAGGTCTCCCTGTCCCTGCAGCCCCAGCATTTT. Its translation is CASSSSPGQVSLSLQPQHF. Using reference TRBV19 and TRBJ1-5 for the parts outside the CDR3, the full variable domain is DGGITQSPKYLFRKEGQNVTLSCEQNLNHDAMYWYRQDPGQGLRLIYYSQIVNDFQKGDIAEGYSVSREKKESFPLTVTSAQKNPTAFYLCASSSSPGQVSLSLQPQHFGDGTRLSIL.

This clone was recorded only once. Sequence at one end of the junction differs from germline and may be a read error. V and J are TRBV4-2 and TRBJ1-2; 7 bases are a match to TRBD1. The CDR3 loop spans 15 amino acids. Germline V gene data show CDR1 as LGHNA and CDR2 as YNFKEQ. The CDR3 nucleotides are TGTGCCAGCAGACAAGAGTTGGGACAGAACTATGGCTACACCTTC. Its protein product is CASRQELGQNYGYTF.

The V and J genes are TRBV14 and TRBJ1-2; the D gene is possibly TRBD1 (5 bases). The germline V gene has CDR1 SGHDN and CDR2 FVKESK. Between the trimmed V and J ends, which lost 4 bases and 7 bases, there was a span of 16 bases. This CDR3 has 14 residues. CDR3 DNA sequence: TGTGCCAGCAGCCCTCGGGGGGTATTCAGTGGCTACACCTTC. Protein: CASSPRGVFSGYTF.

The chain employs TRBV7-2 and TRBJ1-4; D remains ambiguous. V was cut by 5 bases and J by 8 bases, with 9 bases left in between. There are 12 residues in the CDR3. The germline V gene has CDR1 SGHTA and CDR2 FQGNSA. The CDR3 loop is CASSQSQEKLFF. DNA of the CDR3: TGTGCCAGCAGCCAAAGTCAGGAAAAACTGTTTTTT.

The V and J genes are TRBV10-1 and TRBJ1-1, with 9 bases matching TRBD1. The germline CDR1 and CDR2 sequences are WNHNN and SYGVQD (reference sequence). J gave up 5 bases and V 0 bases, and 4 bases lay outside the gene matches. The CDR3 runs 15 residues. CDR3 DNA: TGCGCCAGCAGTGAGTCGCGACAGGGGGTTACTGAAGCTTTCTTT. Residues: CASSESRQGVTEAFF.

CDR3 protein: CASRGFYSEKLFF. The CDR3 DNA follows: TGTGCCAGCCGGGGTTTCTATTCGGAAAAACTGTTTTTT. This chain connects TRBV27 to TRBJ1-4; no clear D. Deletions cut 8 bases from V and 8 bases from J, with 15 bases between. Germline V CDR1 and CDR2: MNHEY, SMNVEV (reference sequence). This CDR3 is 13 amino acids long.

This clone was observed a few times. The chain uses TRBV5-8 and TRBJ1-1; no definite D call. This CDR3 has 13 amino acids. Trimming removed 0 bases at V and 0 bases at J, with 3 bases between. Germline assignment: CDR1 SGHTS and CDR2 YDEGEE. CDR3 in DNA: TGTGCCAGCAGCTTGGGAGTGAACACTGAAGCTTTCTTT. Translated, it gives CASSLGVNTEAFF.

J is TRBJ2-1 and V is TRBV7-3, with D perhaps matching TRBD2 (6 bases). Germline V gives CDR1 SGHTA, CDR2 FQGTGA. The CDR3 spans 18 residues. Trimming shortened V by 4 bases and J by 1 base, and 20 bases separated the two germline ends. The CDR3 DNA sequence: TGTGCCAGCAGCTCGACCCCACGGGGGATTGGGTCCTACAATGAGCAGTTCTTC. Translated: CASSSTPRGIGSYNEQFF.

The chain employs TRBV5-1 and TRBJ1-6; no clear D. Germline CDR1 reads SGHRS; CDR2 reads YFSETQ. The ends were cut back, 0 bases at V and 8 bases at J, with 12 bases in the middle. The CDR3 runs 15 residues. CDR3: CASSLGFLGDSPLHF. The DNA of the CDR3 is TGCGCCAGCAGCTTGGGCTTCCTCGGGGATTCACCCCTCCACTTT. Complete variable domain (other parts from reference TRBV5-1 and TRBJ1-6): KAGVTQTPRYLIKTRGQQVTLSCSPISGHRSVSWYQQTPGQGLQFLFEYFSETQRNKGNFPGRFSGRQFSNSRSEMNVSTLELGDSALYLCASSLGFLGDSPLHFGNGTRLTVT.

The chain combines TRBV6-6 with TRBJ1-6; TRBD1 might be the D (5 bases). With 5 bases removed from V and 10 bases from J, the gap between germline ends came to 18 bases. CDR3 size: 15 residues. Looked up from germline, CDR1 is MNHNY and CDR2 is SVGAGI (reference sequence). The CDR3 DNA sequence: TGTGCCAGCAGTGGTTCAGGGTTTTGGAAATCACCCCTCCACTTT. Its protein is CASSGSGFWKSPLHF.

The chain joins TRBV18 to TRBJ1-5, with D possibly TRBD1 on 5 matching bases. The germline V gene encodes CDR1 KGHSH and CDR2 LQKENI. Trimming cost V 6 bases and J 2 bases, with 17 bases left between them. CDR3 length equals 16 residues. This CDR3 reads CASSPGTAQGNQPQHF. The DNA for the CDR3 is TGTGCCAGCTCCCCCGGGACTGCCCAGGGCAATCAGCCCCAGCATTTT.

This chain connects TRBV10-1 to TRBJ2-7, with 7 bases matching TRBD2. V gave up 6 bases and J gave up 6 bases; unmatched junction bases: 14. The CDR3 spans 15 residues. Germline assignment: CDR1 WNHNN and CDR2 SYGVQD (reference sequence). The CDR3 here is CASSAAGDRWGEQYV. The DNA for the CDR3 is TGCGCCAGCAGCGCGGCGGGGGACCGGTGGGGCGAGCAGTACGTC.

The V and J genes are TRBV4-3 and TRBJ1-5; 7 nucleotides agree with TRBD1. With V trimmed by 0 bases and J by 9 bases, 5 bases remained unmatched. CDR3 size: 14 residues. From germline, CDR1 is LGHNA and CDR2 YSLEER. The CDR3 region has the DNA TGCGCCAGCAGCCAAGACAGGGGGTTGGGGCCCCAGCATTTT. Translation: CASSQDRGLGPQHF.

This rearrangement joins TRBV25-1 to TRBJ1-3; perhaps TRBD1 as D (6 bases). Trimming took off 6 bases at V and 0 bases at J, with 12 bases between the two ends. The CDR3 is 15 residues long. The germline V gene has CDR1 MGHDK and CDR2 SYGVNS. The CDR3 loop is CASSLTGSSGNTIYF. The CDR3 bases are TGTGCCAGCAGCCTGACAGGTTCCTCTGGAAACACCATATATTTT.